The clone carrying this T cell receptor (beta chain) was seen a handful of times. Its antigen is not identified. The sample belongs to a study of identical twins. The study, taken as a whole, reports: Modelling approaches yielded underestimates of out-of-frame TCR alpha sharing between monozygotic twins.

This CDR3 is built from 13 residues. The ends lost 7 bases at V and 5 bases at J; junction bases unmatched: 2. CDR1 and CDR2 from the germline V gene are MNHEY and SMNVEV (reference sequence). Healthy Caucasians supplied all donations. Carrying unique molecular identifiers, the cDNA also gained a universal primer site through template switching. TCRdb re-called the 5' RACE reads with MiXCR, one entry per CDR3 protein. This sample carries 1.5 million to 2 million distinct CDR3 sequences, about 32% of them seen once, and the ten largest clones take 0.25% to 0.3%. The sequenced sample consisted of cord blood. This receptor was identified in a newborn girl in good health. The V gene is TRBV27, the J gene TRBJ2-1, with 10 bases identical to TRBD2. This chain's CDR3 is CASILAGDNEQFF. The CDR3 DNA reads as TGTGCCAGCATTCTAGCGGGAGACAATGAGCAGTTCTTC.